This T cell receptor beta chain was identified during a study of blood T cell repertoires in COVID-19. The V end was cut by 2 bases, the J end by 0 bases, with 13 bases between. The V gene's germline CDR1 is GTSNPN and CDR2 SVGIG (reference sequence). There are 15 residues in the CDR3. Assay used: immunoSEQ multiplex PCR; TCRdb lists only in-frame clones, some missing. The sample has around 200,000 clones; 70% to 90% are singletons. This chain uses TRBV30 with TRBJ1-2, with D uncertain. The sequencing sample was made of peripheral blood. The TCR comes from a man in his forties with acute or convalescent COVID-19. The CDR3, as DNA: TGTGCCTGGAGTCAACCACAAATTACTAACTATGGCTACACCTTC. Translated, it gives CAWSQPQITNYGYTF.